This passage covers 26 T cell receptor beta chains from one sample sequenced in a study of CD8 T cells in ankylosing spondylitis. TCRdb independently ran MiXCR on the 5' RACE reads; one entry per CDR3 protein. This table holds 85,000 to 100,000 distinct CDR3 sequences, around 9.4% found once. The sequencing input was blood, either unsorted or a sorted T cell fraction (not recorded which). Source of these receptors: a male donor with ankylosing spondylitis or in good health (not recorded which).

This clonotype was seen ten or more times. J is TRBJ1-1 and V is TRBV13; D gene ambiguous. Germline V CDR1 and CDR2: PRHDT, FYEKMQ (reference sequence). This CDR3 has 14 amino acids. V was pared by 5 bases and J by 1 base, with 11 bases between. Here the CDR3 reads CASSPRMGNTEAFF. CDR3 bases: TGTGCCAGCAGCCCTAGGATGGGGAACACTGAAGCTTTCTTT.

This clonotype was seen repeatedly, ten times or more. This rearrangement joins TRBV3-1 to TRBJ2-7; 8 nucleotides agree with TRBD1. Unmatched junction bases numbered 0, after V lost 0 bases and J lost 2 bases. The CDR3 loop spans 14 amino acids. Germline V gene lookup returns CDR1 LGHDT and CDR2 YNNKEL (reference sequence). The CDR3 here is CASSQEQGAYEQYF. CDR3 nucleotides: TGTGCCAGCAGCCAAGAACAGGGGGCCTACGAGCAGTACTTC.

This clonotype appeared many times. The CDR3 protein is CASSLGRVSGNTIYF. The CDR3 region has the DNA TGCGCCAGCAGCTTGGGAAGGGTCTCTGGAAACACCATATATTTT. The chain uses TRBV5-1 and TRBJ1-3; D is unresolved. Germline lookup yields CDR1 SGHRS and CDR2 YFSETQ. This CDR3 comprises 15 residues. V was shortened by 0 bases and J by 0 bases, with 7 bases between the two germline ends.

The rearrangement links TRBV5-5 to TRBJ2-2; TRBD2 aligns across 7 bases. The CDR3 loop spans 16 amino acids. CDR1 SGHKS and CDR2 YYEKEE come from the germline V gene (reference sequence). V shed 2 bases, J shed 3 bases, and the junction held 7 bases outside the gene matches. The CDR3 reads CASSFSGGWDTGELFF. CDR3 DNA sequence: TGTGCCAGCAGCTTTTCGGGGGGTTGGGACACCGGGGAGCTGTTTTTT.

This clonotype occurred many times. The CDR3 region is CASSQGRQGEQYF. Written as DNA, the CDR3 is TGTGCCAGCAGTCAGGGAAGACAGGGCGAGCAGTACTTC. The chain employs TRBV4-2 and TRBJ2-7; 7 nucleotides match TRBD1. CDR3 length: 13 residues. Per the germline V gene, CDR1 is LGHNA and CDR2 is YNFKEQ. Trimming cost V 6 bases and J 6 bases; bases outside gene matches: 8.

This sequence joins TRBV20-1 and TRBJ2-7, with a possible D match to TRBD1 (5 bases). Looked up from germline, CDR1 is DFQATT and CDR2 is SNEGSKA (reference sequence). The V gene lost 0 bases and the J gene lost 6 bases, with 18 bases spanning the gap. The CDR3 totals 15 residues. This CDR3 is CSARDRVGVRVEQYF. The CDR3 DNA reads TGCAGTGCTAGAGATCGGGTAGGGGTGCGAGTCGAGCAGTACTTC.

This clonotype was seen ten or more times. The CDR3 nucleotides are TGTGCCAGCAGACTATCCGGGGGGTACCACACAGATACGCAGTATTTT. Its translation: CASRLSGGYHTDTQYF. This chain joins TRBV12-3 or TRBV12-4 and TRBJ2-3, with 7 bases that match TRBD2. This CDR3 comprises 16 residues. V lost 6 bases to trimming and J lost 2 bases; unmatched junction nucleotides: 11.

This clonotype was recorded at least ten times. The chain combines TRBV20-1 with TRBJ2-7, with 9 bases matching TRBD2. CDR1 DFQATT and CDR2 SNEGSKA come from the germline V gene (reference sequence). The CDR3 spans 19 residues. V was pared by 2 bases and J by 0 bases, with 17 bases of the junction left unmatched. DNA for the CDR3: TGCAGTGCTAGACCCCTGGAGAGGACTAGCGCCTTTAGCTCCTACGAGCAGTACTTC. It yields the protein CSARPLERTSAFSSYEQYF.

This clonotype was seen at least ten times. The rearrangement links TRBV5-1 to TRBJ2-7; no firm D call. Germline CDR1 and CDR2: SGHRS and YFSETQ. The CDR3 length is 14 residues. V was clipped by 0 bases and J by 5 bases, with 12 bases between them. The CDR3 loop reads CASSLARIPDEQYF. CDR3 bases: TGCGCCAGCAGCTTGGCCCGTATACCGGACGAGCAGTACTTC.

This clonotype was found many times. The chain has TRBV5-1 and TRBJ2-7, with 10 bases matching TRBD2. This CDR3 has 15 amino acids. The germline gives CDR1 SGHRS, CDR2 YFSETQ. V lost 0 bases to trimming and J lost 2 bases; unmatched junction nucleotides: 2. CDR3 nucleotides: TGCGCCAGCAGCTTGGAGAGCGGGGGGGCCTACGAGCAGTACTTC. Amino acids: CASSLESGGAYEQYF.

At least ten counts were recorded for this clonotype. The chain employs TRBV14 and TRBJ1-1; a weak D match, TRBD1 (5 bases). Germline CDR1 SGHDN, CDR2 FVKESK. The CDR3 sequence is 16 residues long. V lost 1 base, J lost 0 bases, and 12 bases lay in between. The DNA of the CDR3 is TGTGCCAGCAGCCAAGGCTGGGGGACCATGAACACTGAAGCTTTCTTT. This gives the protein CASSQGWGTMNTEAFF. The whole variable domain, filled in from reference TRBV14 and TRBJ1-1, reads EAGVTQFPSHSVIEKGQTVTLRCDPISGHDNLYWYRRVMGKEIKFLLHFVKESKQDESGMPNNRFLAERTGGTYSTLKVQPAELEDSGVYFCASSQGWGTMNTEAFFGQGTRLTVV.

This chain joins TRBV24-1 and TRBJ2-4, with 12 bases aligning to TRBD1. CDR1 and CDR2 from the germline V gene are KGHDR and SFDVKD. There are 16 residues in the CDR3. V dropped 3 bases and J dropped 5; count of bases not matched to a gene: 4. The CDR3 region has the DNA TGTGCCACCAGTGATCCGGGACAGGGGGCCCAAAACATTCAGTACTTC. Amino acid sequence: CATSDPGQGAQNIQYF.

This clonotype was counted ten times or more. The J gene is TRBJ2-7, the V gene TRBV13; 8 positions match TRBD1. The CDR3 spans 17 residues. Per germline, CDR1 PRHDT and CDR2 FYEKMQ (reference sequence). V trimming: 0 bases; J trimming: 4 bases; junction bases outside the gene matches: 11. The CDR3 region has the DNA TGTGCCAGCAGCTTAGGCCAGTCAGGGACAGGAGTATACGAGCAGTACTTC. Its translation: CASSLGQSGTGVYEQYF.

This clonotype was counted at least ten times. This chain uses TRBV14 with TRBJ2-1; 7 nucleotides agree with TRBD2. CDR1 and CDR2 (germline): SGHDN, FVKESK. The CDR3 totals 16 residues. V trimming: 5 bases; J trimming: 5 bases; junction bases outside the gene matches: 12. The CDR3 spells CASSSSGRWSDNEQFF. As DNA, the CDR3 is TGTGCCAGCAGCTCGTCCGGGAGGTGGAGTGACAATGAGCAGTTCTTC.

This clonotype was recorded at least ten times. The rearrangement uses TRBV20-1 and TRBJ1-5, with TRBD1 identical over 8 bases. The CDR3 covers 15 residues. Germline CDR1 DFQATT, CDR2 SNEGSKA (reference sequence). Losses at the gene ends were 5 bases for V and 3 bases for J; bases not matched to a gene: 9. The CDR3 DNA sequence: TGCAGTGCTTCTTTGGGACAGGTCCCCAATCAGCCCCAGCATTTT. This translates into CSASLGQVPNQPQHF.

There are many counts of this clonotype. V usage is TRBV29-1 and J usage is TRBJ2-1; tentative D call: TRBD2 (5 bases). CDR1 and CDR2 (germline): SQVTM, ANQGSEA. The CDR3 consists of 11 residues. The germline V and J ends were trimmed by 4 bases and 9 bases, with 10 bases remaining between them. For the CDR3, the DNA is TGCAGCGTTGCGGGTGGGAGTGAGCAGTTCTTC. Protein sequence: CSVAGGSEQFF.

This clonotype was seen more than once but under ten times. The chain uses TRBV12-3 or TRBV12-4 and TRBJ2-2; 14 bases fit TRBD2. V was pared by 6 bases and J by 0 bases, with 9 bases of the junction left unmatched. This CDR3 contains 19 residues. CDR3 in DNA: TGTGCCAGCAGCCCCGGACTAGCGGGGGGAACTTCGAACACCGGGGAGCTGTTTTTT. It specifies CASSPGLAGGTSNTGELFF.

DNA for the CDR3: TGTGCCAGCAGCTCCGGGGACAGGGGGAACACTGAAGCTTTCTTT. It is translated as CASSSGDRGNTEAFF. This chain joins TRBV7-9 and TRBJ1-1; 10 bases match TRBD1. The germline V gene has CDR1 SEHNR and CDR2 FQNEAQ (reference sequence). V lost 4 bases, J lost 1 base, and 3 bases stayed unmatched. The CDR3 extends over 15 amino acids.

The chain combines TRBV18 with TRBJ2-7, with 7 bases matching TRBD1. After removal of 1 base from V and 2 bases from J, the junction contained 8 bases not matched to a gene. The length of the CDR3 is 16 residues. Germline values: CDR1 KGHSH, CDR2 LQKENI. This CDR3 is CASSPLDRRNPYEQYF. CDR3 in DNA: TGTGCCAGCTCACCACTGGACAGGAGAAATCCCTACGAGCAGTACTTC.

This clonotype was seen at least ten times. J is TRBJ2-7 and V is TRBV5-6; perhaps TRBD1 as D (5 bases). The germline gives CDR1 SGHDT, CDR2 YYEEEE. The CDR3 runs to 16 residues. V lost 1 base and J 3 bases, leaving 17 bases between the germline ends. The CDR3 bases are TGTGCCAGCAGCTTGTGGTTCGACAGTAAATACTACGAGCAGTACTTC. Translating gives CASSLWFDSKYYEQYF.

This clonotype showed up many times. The V and J genes are TRBV5-1 and TRBJ2-3; D gene uncertain. The V end was cut by 0 bases, the J end by 0 bases, with 8 bases between. The CDR3 consists of 15 residues. Germline loops: CDR1 SGHRS, CDR2 YFSETQ. The chain's CDR3 is CASSLASGSTDTQYF. The CDR3 DNA reads TGCGCCAGCAGCTTGGCCTCGGGTAGCACAGATACGCAGTATTTT.

This clonotype appeared many times. The rearrangement links TRBV20-1 to TRBJ2-5, with 9 bases aligning to TRBD2. V trimming: 1 base; J trimming: 5 bases; junction bases outside the gene matches: 11. CDR1 is DFQATT and CDR2 is SNEGSKA in the germline V gene (reference sequence). CDR3 length: 16 amino acids. The CDR3 sequence: CSARAPTSGGGETQYF. The DNA for the CDR3 is TGCAGTGCTAGAGCACCGACTAGCGGCGGAGGGGAGACCCAGTACTTC.

This clonotype was picked up many times. The rearrangement links TRBV3-1 to TRBJ1-4; 8 bases map to TRBD1. From germline, CDR1 is LGHDT and CDR2 YNNKEL (reference sequence). This CDR3 is 15 amino acids long. Trimming took 3 bases from V and 6 from J; bases not matched to a gene: 6. CDR3 sequence: CASSQTPGQDEKLFF. The CDR3 region has the DNA TGTGCCAGCAGCCAGACACCGGGACAGGATGAAAAACTGTTTTTT.

This clonotype has ten or more counts. This chain links TRBV7-2 with TRBJ2-2, with 8 bases fitting TRBD1. The CDR3 length is 15 residues. Germline loops: CDR1 SGHTA, CDR2 FQGNSA. After removal of 5 bases from V and 6 bases from J, the junction contained 8 bases not matched to a gene. CDR3 in amino acids: CASSGVRGRSGELFF. The CDR3 bases are TGTGCCAGCAGCGGGGTCAGGGGGCGATCCGGGGAGCTGTTTTTT.

In its sample, this clonotype was seen many times. The chain has TRBV6-5 and TRBJ1-3, with 8 positions matching TRBD1. The junction had 3 bases not matched to a gene; V was cut back by 0 bases and J by 2 bases. Germline lookup yields CDR1 MNHEY and CDR2 SVGAGI. This CDR3 is built from 16 residues. This CDR3 reads CASSYSTDRAGNTIYF. The CDR3, as DNA: TGTGCCAGCAGTTACTCCACGGACAGGGCTGGAAACACCATATATTTT.

Comment on this clonotype: A much larger clonotype is one base distant, so this may be a read error. The chain is built from TRBV6-6 and TRBJ1-2; no clear D gene. CDR1 and CDR2 (germline): MNHNY, SVGAGI (reference sequence). CDR3 size: 11 residues. CDR3 in amino acids: CTSSPRFGYTF. In DNA form, the CDR3 reads TGTACCAGCAGTCCTCGGTTTGGCTACACCTTC.